These 14 T cell receptor beta chains share one sample of origin, sequenced in a study of blood T cell repertoires in COVID-19. The repertoire was sequenced with immunoSEQ multiplex PCR; TCRdb's copy has only in-frame clones and lacks some. The sample yields about 250,000 clones, roughly 80% seen once. Material: peripheral blood. The source is a man aged 45-65 years with active or convalescent COVID-19.

The V gene is TRBV9, the J gene TRBJ2-3; unclear D gene. V was cut by 0 bases and J by 0 bases, with 8 bases left in between. Germline CDR1 is SGDLS and CDR2 is YYNGEE. The CDR3 spans 15 residues. CDR3 nucleotides: TGTGCCAGCAGCGTAGTCGGGTGGAGCACAGATACGCAGTATTTT. It yields the protein CASSVVGWSTDTQYF.

V and J are TRBV5-4 and TRBJ2-3; 8 positions match TRBD2. The J segment lost 0 bases and the V segment lost 4 bases, leaving 7 bases of the junction unmatched. The CDR3 extends over 16 amino acids. Germline V gives CDR1 SGHNT, CDR2 YYREEE (reference sequence). CDR3 in amino acids: CASSVGGGYSTDTQYF. The CDR3 coding sequence is TGTGCCAGCAGCGTCGGGGGGGGATATAGCACAGATACGCAGTATTTT.

J is TRBJ2-1 and V is TRBV7-3; TRBD1 is a possible D gene (6 bases). Trimming left V 8 bases short and J 7 bases short, with 18 bases between. Germline CDR1 SGHTA, CDR2 FQGTGA. The CDR3 covers 14 residues. This CDR3 reads CASGPDRYQNEQFF. The CDR3 DNA reads TGTGCCAGCGGGCCTGACAGGTATCAAAATGAGCAGTTCTTC.

This clone was picked up a small number of times. This chain uses TRBV30 with TRBJ2-1; 10 nucleotides line up with TRBD2. Germline-derived CDR1 and CDR2 are GTSNPN and SVGIG (reference sequence). This CDR3 has 14 amino acids. After removal of 2 bases from V and 7 bases from J, the junction contained 5 bases not matched to a gene. CDR3 in amino acids: CAWSIKRGGNEQFF. CDR3 coding DNA: TGTGCCTGGAGTATCAAGCGGGGGGGGAATGAGCAGTTCTTC.

The gene calls are TRBV6-1 and TRBJ1-1; D gene unclear. Germline V gene lookup returns CDR1 MNHNS and CDR2 SASEGT. Trimming removed 1 base at V and 6 bases at J, with 12 bases between. This CDR3 has 14 amino acids. The CDR3 sequence is CASSEEIYTSEAFF. The CDR3, as DNA: TGTGCCAGCAGTGAAGAAATCTATACTTCTGAAGCTTTCTTT.

The sample holds a few counts of this clone. The rearrangement uses TRBV7-9 and TRBJ1-6; perhaps TRBD1 as D (6 bases). The CDR3 length is 16 residues. Germline V gene lookup returns CDR1 SEHNR and CDR2 FQNEAQ (reference sequence). Trimming pared 0 bases from V and 6 bases from J, leaving 12 bases between. CDR3 DNA sequence: TGTGCCAGCAGCTTAGCGGGACACGACACTAATTCACCCCTCCACTTT. Protein product: CASSLAGHDTNSPLHF.

The J gene is TRBJ1-6, the V gene TRBV5-1; TRBD1 matches at 9 bases. J lost 7 bases, V lost 4 bases, and 6 bases had no gene match. Per germline, CDR1 SGHRS and CDR2 YFSETQ. CDR3 size: 15 residues. CDR3 nucleotides: TGCGCCAGCAGCCGGACAGGGGAGGAGAATTCACCCCTCCACTTT. As protein: CASSRTGEENSPLHF.

The chain uses TRBV5-1 and TRBJ2-1; tentatively, D is TRBD1 (6 bases). Germline V gives CDR1 SGHRS, CDR2 YFSETQ. Trimming cost V 2 bases and J 6 bases, with 12 bases left between them. CDR3 length equals 14 residues. The CDR3 region is CASSLRTVGNEQFF. DNA of the CDR3: TGCGCCAGCAGCTTAAGGACAGTCGGCAATGAGCAGTTCTTC.

This chain joins TRBV28 and TRBJ1-3; D gene ambiguous. This CDR3 comprises 14 residues. The ends were cut back, 8 bases at V and 4 bases at J, with 15 bases in the middle. Germline V gene lookup returns CDR1 MDHEN and CDR2 SYDVKM. This CDR3 reads CASRDILGGNTIYF. As DNA, the CDR3 is TGTGCCAGCCGCGACATACTTGGGGGAAACACCATATATTTT.

The chain employs TRBV6-1 and TRBJ2-5; D unresolved. The V gene lost 2 bases and the J gene lost 6 bases, with 13 bases spanning the gap. Germline lookup yields CDR1 MNHNS and CDR2 SASEGT. The CDR3 has 14 amino acids. The CDR3 DNA reads as TGTGCCAGCAGTGAATCTCAGGATTCGAAGACCCAGTACTTC. The encoded protein is CASSESQDSKTQYF.

The rearrangement links TRBV4-2 to TRBJ1-5, with D tentatively TRBD1 (5 bases). Trimming stripped 0 bases from V and 0 bases from J, with 9 bases between. CDR1 and CDR2 (germline): LGHNA, YNFKEQ. This CDR3 contains 16 residues. The CDR3 DNA sequence: TGTGCCAGCAGCCAAGATGAAGGGGTTAGCAATCAGCCCCAGCATTTT. Translation: CASSQDEGVSNQPQHF.

This clone was found a few times. The rearrangement uses TRBV11-1 and TRBJ2-1; D is perhaps TRBD2 (7 bases). The CDR3 length is 15 residues. Germline V gene data show CDR1 as SGHAT and CDR2 as FQDESV (reference sequence). The ends were cut back, 2 bases at V and 5 bases at J, with 13 bases in the middle. The CDR3 is CASSLPGGPNNEQFF. As DNA, the CDR3 is TGTGCCAGCAGCTTACCGGGGGGCCCCAACAATGAGCAGTTCTTC.

The chain links TRBV6-2 or TRBV6-3 to TRBJ2-1, with a weak D call TRBD1 (6 bases). V gave up 4 bases and J gave up 2 bases, with 12 bases separating them. Germline V gives CDR1 MNHEY, CDR2 SVGEGT. The CDR3 runs 15 residues. The CDR3 coding sequence is TGTGCCAGCAGTTCCCTCAGACAGGCCTACAATGAGCAGTTCTTC. Translated: CASSSLRQAYNEQFF.

This sequence joins TRBV9 and TRBJ2-7; TRBD1 matches at 11 bases. This CDR3 has 15 residues. Germline V gives CDR1 SGDLS, CDR2 YYNGEE. Trimming removed 4 bases from V and 4 bases from J; junction bases left unmatched: 7. The CDR3 spells CASSPRDRGVYEQYF. Written as DNA, the CDR3 is TGTGCCAGCAGCCCCCGGGACAGGGGGGTTTACGAGCAGTACTTC.